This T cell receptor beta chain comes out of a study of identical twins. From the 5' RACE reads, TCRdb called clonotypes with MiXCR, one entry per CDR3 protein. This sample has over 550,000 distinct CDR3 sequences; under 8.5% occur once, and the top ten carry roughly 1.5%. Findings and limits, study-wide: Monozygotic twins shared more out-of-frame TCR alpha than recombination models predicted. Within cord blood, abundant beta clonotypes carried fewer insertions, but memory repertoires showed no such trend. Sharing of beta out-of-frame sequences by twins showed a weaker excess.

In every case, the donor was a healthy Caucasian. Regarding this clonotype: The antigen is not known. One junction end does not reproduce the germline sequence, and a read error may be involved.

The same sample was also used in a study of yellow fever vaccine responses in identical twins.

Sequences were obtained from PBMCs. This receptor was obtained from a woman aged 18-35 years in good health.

CDR3 sequence: CSASGTSGGAVTDTQFF. The CDR3 nucleotides read TGCAGTGCTAGCGGGACTAGCGGGGGGGCGGTGACAGATACGCAGTTTTTT. The chain joins TRBV20-1 to TRBJ2-3; 16 nucleotides align to TRBD2. The germline V gene has CDR1 DFQATT and CDR2 SNEGSKA (reference sequence). CDR3 size: 17 residues.